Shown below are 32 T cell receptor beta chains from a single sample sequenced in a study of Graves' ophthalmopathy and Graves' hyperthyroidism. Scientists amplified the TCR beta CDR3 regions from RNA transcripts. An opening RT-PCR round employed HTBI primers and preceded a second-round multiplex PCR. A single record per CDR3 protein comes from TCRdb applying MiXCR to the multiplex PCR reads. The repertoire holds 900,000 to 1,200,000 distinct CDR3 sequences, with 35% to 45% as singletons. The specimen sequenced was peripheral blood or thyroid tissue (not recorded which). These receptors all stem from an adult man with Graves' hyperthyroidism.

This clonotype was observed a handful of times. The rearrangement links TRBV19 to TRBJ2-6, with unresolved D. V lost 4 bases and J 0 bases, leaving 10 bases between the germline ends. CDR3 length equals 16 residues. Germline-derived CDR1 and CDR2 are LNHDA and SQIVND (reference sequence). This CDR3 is CASSRPVHSGANVLTF. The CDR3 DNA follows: TGTGCCAGTAGTAGGCCAGTCCACTCTGGGGCCAACGTCCTGACTTTC.

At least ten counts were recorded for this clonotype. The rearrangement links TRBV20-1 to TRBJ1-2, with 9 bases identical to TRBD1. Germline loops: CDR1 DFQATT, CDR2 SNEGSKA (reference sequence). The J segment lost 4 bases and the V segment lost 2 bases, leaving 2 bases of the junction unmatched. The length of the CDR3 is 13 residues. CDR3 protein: CSARWDRVYGYTF. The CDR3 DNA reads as TGCAGTGCTAGATGGGACAGGGTCTATGGCTACACCTTC.

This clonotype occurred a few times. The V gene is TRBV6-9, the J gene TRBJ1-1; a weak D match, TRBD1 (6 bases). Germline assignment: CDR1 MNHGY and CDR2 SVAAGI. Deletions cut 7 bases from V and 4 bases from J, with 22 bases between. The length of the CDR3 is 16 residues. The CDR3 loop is CASNLPGTGKGTEAFF. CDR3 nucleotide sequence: TGTGCCAGCAACCTCCCGGGAACAGGGAAGGGCACTGAAGCTTTCTTT.

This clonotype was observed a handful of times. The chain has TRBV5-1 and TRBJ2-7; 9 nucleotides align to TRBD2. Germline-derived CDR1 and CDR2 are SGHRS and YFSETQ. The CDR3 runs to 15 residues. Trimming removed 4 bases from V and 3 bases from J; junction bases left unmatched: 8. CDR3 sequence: CASSRDSGSLYEQYF. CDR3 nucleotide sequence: TGCGCCAGCAGCAGGGATAGCGGGAGTCTCTACGAGCAGTACTTC.

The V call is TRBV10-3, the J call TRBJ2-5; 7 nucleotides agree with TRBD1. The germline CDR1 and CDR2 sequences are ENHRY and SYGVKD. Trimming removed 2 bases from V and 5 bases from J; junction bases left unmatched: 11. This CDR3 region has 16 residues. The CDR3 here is CAISEDRAITGETQYF. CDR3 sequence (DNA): TGTGCCATCAGTGAGGACAGGGCCATTACCGGGGAGACCCAGTACTTC.

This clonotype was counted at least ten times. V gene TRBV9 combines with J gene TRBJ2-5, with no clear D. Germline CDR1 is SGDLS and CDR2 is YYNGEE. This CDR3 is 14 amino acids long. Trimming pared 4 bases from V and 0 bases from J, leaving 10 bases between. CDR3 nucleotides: TGTGCCAGCAGCCCCATGGGGTACCAAGAGACCCAGTACTTC. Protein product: CASSPMGYQETQYF.

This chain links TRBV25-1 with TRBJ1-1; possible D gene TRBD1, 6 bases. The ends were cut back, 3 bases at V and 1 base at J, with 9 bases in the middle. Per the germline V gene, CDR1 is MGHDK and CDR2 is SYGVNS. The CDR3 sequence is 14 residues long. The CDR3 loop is CASSDGGSNTEAFF. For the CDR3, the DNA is TGTGCCAGCAGTGATGGGGGCTCGAACACTGAAGCTTTCTTT. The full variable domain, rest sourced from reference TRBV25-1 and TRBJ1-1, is EADIYQTPRYLVIGTGKKITLECSQTMGHDKMYWYQQDPGMELHLIHYSYGVNSTEKGDLSSESTVSRIRTEHFPLTLESARPSHTSQYLCASSDGGSNTEAFFGQGTRLTVV.

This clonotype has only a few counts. The CDR3 DNA sequence: TGTGCCAGCAGCTCGGACGGGTATTACACTGAAGCTTTCTTT. This gives the protein CASSSDGYYTEAFF. The chain has TRBV13 and TRBJ1-1; D is unclear. The germline CDR1 and CDR2 sequences are PRHDT and FYEKMQ (reference sequence). With 4 bases removed from V and 3 bases from J, the gap between germline ends came to 12 bases. The CDR3 sequence is 14 residues long.

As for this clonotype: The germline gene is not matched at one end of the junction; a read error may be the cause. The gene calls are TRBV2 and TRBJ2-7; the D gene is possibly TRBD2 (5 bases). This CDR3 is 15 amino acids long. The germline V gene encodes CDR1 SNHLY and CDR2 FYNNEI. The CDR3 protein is CASSPGIGPTGELYF. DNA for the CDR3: TGCGCCAGCAGCCCCGGAATAGGGCCCACCGGGGAGCTGTACTTC.

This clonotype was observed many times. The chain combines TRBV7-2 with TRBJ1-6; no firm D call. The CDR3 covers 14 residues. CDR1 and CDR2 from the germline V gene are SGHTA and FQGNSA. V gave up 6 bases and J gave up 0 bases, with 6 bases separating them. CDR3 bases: TGTGCCAGCAGTACAAGCTCCTATAATTCACCCCTCCACTTT. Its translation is CASSTSSYNSPLHF.

The CDR3: CASSGTGTDNSPLHF. As DNA, the CDR3 is TGTGCCAGCAGCGGAACTGGGACAGATAATTCACCCCTCCACTTT. V usage is TRBV7-9 and J usage is TRBJ1-6; TRBD1 agrees at 7 bases. Germline CDR1 is SEHNR and CDR2 is FQNEAQ (reference sequence). V dropped 5 bases and J dropped 5; count of bases not matched to a gene: 6. The CDR3 totals 15 residues.

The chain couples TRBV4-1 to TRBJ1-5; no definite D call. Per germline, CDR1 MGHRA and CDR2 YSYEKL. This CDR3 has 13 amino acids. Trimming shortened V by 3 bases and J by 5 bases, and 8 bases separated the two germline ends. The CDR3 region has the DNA TGCGCCAGCAGCCACCGGGCCGATCAGCCCCAGCATTTT. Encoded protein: CASSHRADQPQHF.

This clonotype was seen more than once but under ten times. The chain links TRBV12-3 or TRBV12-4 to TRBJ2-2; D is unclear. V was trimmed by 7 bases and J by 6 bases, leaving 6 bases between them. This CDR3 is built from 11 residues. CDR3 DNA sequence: TGTGCCAGCACCCCAGCCGGGGAGCTGTTTTTT. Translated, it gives CASTPAGELFF.

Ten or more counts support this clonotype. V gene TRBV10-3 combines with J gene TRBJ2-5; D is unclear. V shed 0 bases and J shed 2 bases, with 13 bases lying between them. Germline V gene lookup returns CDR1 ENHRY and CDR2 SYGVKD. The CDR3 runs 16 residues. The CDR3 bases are TGTGCCATCAGTGAGTCGTCGTGGCTGGCACAAGAGACCCAGTACTTC. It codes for CAISESSWLAQETQYF.

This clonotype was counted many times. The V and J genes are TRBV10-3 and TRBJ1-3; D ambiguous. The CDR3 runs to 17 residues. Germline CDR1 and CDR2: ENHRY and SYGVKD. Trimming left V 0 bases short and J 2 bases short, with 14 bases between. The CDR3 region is CAISESTRAPPGNTIYF. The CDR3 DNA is TGTGCCATCAGTGAGTCGACCCGGGCTCCACCTGGAAACACCATATATTTT.

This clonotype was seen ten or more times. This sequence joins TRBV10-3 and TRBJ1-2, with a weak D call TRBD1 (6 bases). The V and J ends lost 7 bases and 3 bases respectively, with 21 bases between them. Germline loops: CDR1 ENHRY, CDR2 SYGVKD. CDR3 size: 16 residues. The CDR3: CAIMGGAETLDYGYTF. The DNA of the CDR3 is TGTGCCATCATGGGGGGGGCGGAAACCCTTGACTATGGCTACACCTTC.

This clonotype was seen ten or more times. The CDR3 here is CASSIKGYEQYF. CDR3 in DNA: TGTGCCAGTAGTATAAAGGGGTACGAGCAGTACTTC. This rearrangement joins TRBV19 to TRBJ2-7; possibly TRBD1 for D (5 bases). Trimming removed 2 bases at V and 4 bases at J, with 6 bases between. The CDR3 sequence is 12 residues long. In germline, CDR1 is LNHDA, CDR2 SQIVND (reference sequence).

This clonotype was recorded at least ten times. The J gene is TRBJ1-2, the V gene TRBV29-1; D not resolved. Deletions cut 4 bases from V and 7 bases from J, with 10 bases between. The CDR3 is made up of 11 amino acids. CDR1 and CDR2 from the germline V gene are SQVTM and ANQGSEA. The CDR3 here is CSVGVSAGYTF. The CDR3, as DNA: TGCAGCGTTGGGGTTTCTGCTGGCTACACCTTC.

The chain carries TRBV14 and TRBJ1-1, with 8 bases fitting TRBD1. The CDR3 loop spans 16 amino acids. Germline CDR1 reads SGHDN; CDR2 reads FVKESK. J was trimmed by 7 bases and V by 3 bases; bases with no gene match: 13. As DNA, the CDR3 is TGTGCCAGCAGCCACATGGACAGGGCGGCCGGCAATGAAGCTTTCTTT. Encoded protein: CASSHMDRAAGNEAFF.

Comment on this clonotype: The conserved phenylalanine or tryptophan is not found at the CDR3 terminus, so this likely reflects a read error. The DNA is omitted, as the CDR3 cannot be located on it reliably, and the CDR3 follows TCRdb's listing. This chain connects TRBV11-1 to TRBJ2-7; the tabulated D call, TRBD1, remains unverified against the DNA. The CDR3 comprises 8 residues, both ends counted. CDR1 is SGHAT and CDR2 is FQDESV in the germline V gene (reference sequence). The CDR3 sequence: CASSFDGQ.

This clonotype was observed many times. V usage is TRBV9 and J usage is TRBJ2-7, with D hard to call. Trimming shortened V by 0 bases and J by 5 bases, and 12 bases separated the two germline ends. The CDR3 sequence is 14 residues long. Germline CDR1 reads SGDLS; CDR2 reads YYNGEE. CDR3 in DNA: TGTGCCAGCAGCGTAGGGGTAGCCCTGGACGAGCAGTACTTC. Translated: CASSVGVALDEQYF.

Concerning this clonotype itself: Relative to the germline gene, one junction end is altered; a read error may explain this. This CDR3 is CVSQANSPLHF. The CDR3 DNA is TGTGTCAGCCAGGCTAATTCACCCCTCCACTTT. The V gene is TRBV25-1, the J gene TRBJ1-6, with D hard to call. Germline CDR1 is MGHDK and CDR2 is SYGVNS. This CDR3 is 11 amino acids long.

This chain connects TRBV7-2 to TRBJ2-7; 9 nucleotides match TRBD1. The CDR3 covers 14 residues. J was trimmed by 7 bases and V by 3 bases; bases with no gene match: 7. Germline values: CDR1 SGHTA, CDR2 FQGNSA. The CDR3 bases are TGTGCCAGCAGCTTGGACAGGGGCCTAGGGGAGCAGTACTTC. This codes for CASSLDRGLGEQYF.

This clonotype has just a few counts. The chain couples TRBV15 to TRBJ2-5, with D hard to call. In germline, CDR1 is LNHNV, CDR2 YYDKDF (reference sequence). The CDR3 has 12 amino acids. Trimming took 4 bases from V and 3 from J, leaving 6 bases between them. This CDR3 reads CATSNNEETQYF. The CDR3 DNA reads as TGTGCCACCAGCAATAATGAAGAGACCCAGTACTTC.

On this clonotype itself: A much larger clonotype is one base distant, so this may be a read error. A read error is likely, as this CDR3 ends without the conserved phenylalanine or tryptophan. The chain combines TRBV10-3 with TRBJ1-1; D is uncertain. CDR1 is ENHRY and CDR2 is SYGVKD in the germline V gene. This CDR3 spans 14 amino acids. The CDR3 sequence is CASSYSRLNTEAFL. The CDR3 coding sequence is TGTGCCAGCAGTTACTCGAGACTGAACACTGAAGCTTTCCTT.

The CDR3 region is CASRTKYSGANVLTF. CDR3 in DNA: TGTGCCAGCAGGACGAAGTACTCTGGGGCCAACGTCCTGACTTTC. This chain connects TRBV28 to TRBJ2-6; no clear D. CDR1 is MDHEN and CDR2 is SYDVKM in the germline V gene. The CDR3 consists of 15 residues. V was cut by 6 bases and J by 0 bases, with 9 bases left in between. Using reference TRBV28 and TRBJ2-6 for the parts outside the CDR3, the full variable domain is DVKVTQSSRYLVKRTGEKVFLECVQDMDHENMFWYRQDPGLGLRLIYFSYDVKMKEKGDIPEGYSVSREKKERFSLILESASTNQTSMYLCASRTKYSGANVLTFGAGSRLTVL.

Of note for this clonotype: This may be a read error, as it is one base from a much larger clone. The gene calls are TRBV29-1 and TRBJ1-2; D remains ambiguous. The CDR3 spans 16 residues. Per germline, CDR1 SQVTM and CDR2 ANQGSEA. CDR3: CSAEDLSTSRDYGYTF. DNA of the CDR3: TGCAGCGCTGAAGATCTTTCAACTTCCCGGGACTATGGCTACACCTTC.

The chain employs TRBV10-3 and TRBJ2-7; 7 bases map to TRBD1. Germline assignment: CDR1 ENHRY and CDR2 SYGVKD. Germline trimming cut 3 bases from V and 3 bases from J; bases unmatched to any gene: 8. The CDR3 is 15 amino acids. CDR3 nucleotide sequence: TGTGCCATCAGTGATGAAGACAGGGCCGACTACGAGCAGTACTTC. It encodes CAISDEDRADYEQYF.

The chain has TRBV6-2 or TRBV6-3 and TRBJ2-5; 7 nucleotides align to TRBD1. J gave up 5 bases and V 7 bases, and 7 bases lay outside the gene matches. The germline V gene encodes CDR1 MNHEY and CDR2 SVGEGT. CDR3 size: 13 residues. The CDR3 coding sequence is TGTGCCAGCACCGTGGACAGGAAGGAGACCCAGTACTTC. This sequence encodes CASTVDRKETQYF.

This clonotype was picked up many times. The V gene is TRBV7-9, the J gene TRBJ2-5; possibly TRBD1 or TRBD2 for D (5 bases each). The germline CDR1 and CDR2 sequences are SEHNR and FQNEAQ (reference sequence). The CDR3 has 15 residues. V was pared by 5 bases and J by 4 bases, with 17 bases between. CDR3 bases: TGTGCCAGCAGCCCGAGAACCGGGACGGGAGAGACCCAGTACTTC. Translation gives CASSPRTGTGETQYF.

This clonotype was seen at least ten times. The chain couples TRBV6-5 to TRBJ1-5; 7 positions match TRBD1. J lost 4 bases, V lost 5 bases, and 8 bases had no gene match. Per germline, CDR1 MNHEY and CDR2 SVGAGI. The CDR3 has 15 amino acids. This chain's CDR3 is CASSQTGHRNQPQHF. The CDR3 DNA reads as TGTGCCAGCAGTCAGACAGGGCATAGGAATCAGCCCCAGCATTTT.

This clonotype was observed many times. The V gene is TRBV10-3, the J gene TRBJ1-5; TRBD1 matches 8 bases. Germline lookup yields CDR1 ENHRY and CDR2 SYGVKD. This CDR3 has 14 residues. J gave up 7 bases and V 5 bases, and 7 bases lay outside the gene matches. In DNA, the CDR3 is TGTGCCATCAGTTCCGGACAGGGCGACCAGCCCCAGCATTTT. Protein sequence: CAISSGQGDQPQHF.